This record looks at one TCR beta chain sequence and its context. The antigen remains undetermined. The assay was immunoSEQ multiplex PCR, and TCRdb's table has in-frame clones only and misses some. The sample contains just under 40,000 clones, around three quarters of which appear only once. The sample comes from a study of chemoradiotherapy in HPV16-positive cancers. Study observations and caveats: Better recurrence-free survival went with HPV-responsive T-cell expansion in HPV16-positive patients.

V lost 3 bases to trimming and J lost 4 bases, with 12 bases between them. The CDR3 contains 14 residues. The germline V gene encodes CDR1 MGHRA and CDR2 YSYEKL. V gene TRBV4-1 combines with J gene TRBJ1-1; D possibly corresponds to TRBD1 (6 bases). The clonotype was recovered from a human donor with HPV-associated anogenital cancer. Here the sequenced sample was blood, taken from a patient who underwent chemoradiotherapy. The CDR3 nucleotides are TGCGCCAGCAGCCAGAGGGGGGGGCCCACTGAAGCTTTCTTT. It translates to CASSQRGGPTEAFF.